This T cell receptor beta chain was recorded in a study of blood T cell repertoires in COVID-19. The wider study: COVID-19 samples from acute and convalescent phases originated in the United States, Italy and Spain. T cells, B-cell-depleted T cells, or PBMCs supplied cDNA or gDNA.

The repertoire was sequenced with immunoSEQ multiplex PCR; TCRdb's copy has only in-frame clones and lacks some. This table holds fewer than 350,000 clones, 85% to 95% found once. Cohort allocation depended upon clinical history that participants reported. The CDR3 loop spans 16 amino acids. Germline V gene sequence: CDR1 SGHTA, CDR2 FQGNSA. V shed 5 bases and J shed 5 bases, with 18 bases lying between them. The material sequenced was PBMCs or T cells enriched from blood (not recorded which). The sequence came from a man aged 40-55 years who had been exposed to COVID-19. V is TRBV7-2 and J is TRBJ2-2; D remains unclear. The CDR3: CASSQAPSISTGELFF. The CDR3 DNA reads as TGTGCCAGCAGCCAGGCCCCCTCGATTAGTACCGGGGAGCTGTTTTTT.